Listed here is a single T cell receptor (beta chain). Its antigen is not known. The data are from a study of a mutant IDH1 vaccine in newly diagnosed glioma. CDR3 length: 15 amino acids. Germline values: CDR1 MNHEY, CDR2 SVGAGI. Trimming took off 8 bases at V and 4 bases at J, with 18 bases between the two ends. This table comes from immunoSEQ multiplex PCR, and its TCRdb copy is limited to in-frame clones, with some not included. The sample records roughly 25,000 clones, about three quarters being singletons. The time point is: week 5, during vaccination. Topical imiquimod accompanied each vaccine dose, which consisted of 300 ug of mutant IDH1 20-mer peptide.

The TCR originated in a man aged 40-49 years with glioma. V gene TRBV6-5 combines with J gene TRBJ1-3, with a tentative D call TRBD1 (6 bases). This specimen was PBMCs, taken from a glioma patient whose treatment included an IDH1 peptide vaccine. This CDR3 reads CASRLAGAAGNTIYF. As DNA, the CDR3 is TGTGCCAGCCGTCTCGCAGGGGCGGCGGGAAACACCATATATTTT.